One T cell receptor beta chain is described in this entry. The data were taken from a study of blood T cell repertoires in COVID-19. Looking at the study overall: Acute and convalescent COVID-19 specimens originated in the United States, Italy and Spain. T cells, B-cell-depleted T cells, or PBMCs supplied cDNA or gDNA.

The CDR3 covers 14 residues. V lost 7 bases and J lost 5; bases outside the gene matches: 9. The germline CDR1 and CDR2 sequences are MNHEY and SVGAGI. In the authors' workflow: Reference gene primers were amplified, and this amplification served to estimate nucleated cell counts. Data came from immunoSEQ multiplex PCR; TCRdb stores just in-frame clones and leaves some out. The V and J calls and clone size come from that table; D and trimming were worked out from the DNA. The sample gives under 150,000 clones, 90% of which show up once; 1.8% is in the top ten. The clonotype comes from a human donor with active COVID-19. The donor label of this sample is uncertain. This chain links TRBV6-5 with TRBJ1-2, with 8 bases matching TRBD1. Material for sequencing was peripheral blood. The CDR3 reads CASTRDRGRYGYTF. CDR3 in DNA: TGTGCCAGCACACGCGACAGGGGACGATATGGCTACACCTTC.